Following are 20 T cell receptor beta chains from one sample sequenced in a study of shared clonotypes between healthy human individuals. Sequencing used immunoSEQ multiplex PCR; TCRdb keeps in-frame clones, though not all of them. The repertoire has approximately 600,000 clones, around 95% of them found once; the top ten carry 0.11%. CD8 cells classed as naive were CD45RO-negative and positively selected for CCR7, excluding terminally differentiated effector memory CD45RA+ cells. The specimen sequenced was naive CD8+ T cells sorted from blood. These receptors originate from a woman in her 30s in good health.

The gene calls are TRBV5-1 and TRBJ2-7; 11 positions match TRBD1. J gave up 2 bases and V 7 bases, and 11 bases lay outside the gene matches. Per the germline V gene, CDR1 is SGHRS and CDR2 is YFSETQ. The CDR3 length is 16 residues. CDR3 loop: CASGKGGTGGTYEQYF. The CDR3 DNA is TGCGCCAGCGGGAAGGGTGGGACAGGGGGTACCTACGAGCAGTACTTC.

This chain connects TRBV2 to TRBJ1-5; the D gene is possibly TRBD1 (6 bases). V lost 4 bases, J lost 3 bases, and 13 bases lay in between. Germline-derived CDR1 and CDR2 are SNHLY and FYNNEI. The CDR3 spans 15 residues. In DNA form, the CDR3 reads TGTGCCAGCAGTGGGACAGCCAGTTCCAATCAGCCCCAGCATTTT. It is translated as CASSGTASSNQPQHF.

This chain uses TRBV29-1 with TRBJ1-2; possibly TRBD1 for D (6 bases). The germline gives CDR1 SQVTM, CDR2 ANQGSEA. The CDR3 runs 12 residues. V lost 5 bases, J lost 4 bases, and 11 bases lay in between. CDR3 bases: TGCAGCGTTTCCGGGGGCATCTATGGCTACACCTTC. Translating gives CSVSGGIYGYTF.

A single count supports this clone. CDR3 sequence: CASSYLRGVNTEAFF. In nucleotides, the CDR3 is TGTGCCAGCAGTTACTTGAGGGGAGTGAACACTGAAGCTTTCTTT. The V and J genes are TRBV6-6 and TRBJ1-1; maybe TRBD1 (5 bases). Germline CDR1 and CDR2: MNHNY and SVGAGI (reference sequence). The CDR3 is made up of 15 amino acids. V was trimmed by 1 base and J by 0 bases, leaving 9 bases between them.

The chain couples TRBV19 to TRBJ2-7; D may be TRBD1 or TRBD2 (5 bases each). V was shortened by 5 bases and J by 2 bases, with 13 bases between the two germline ends. This CDR3 has 14 amino acids. Germline V CDR1 and CDR2: LNHDA, SQIVND (reference sequence). The CDR3 sequence is CASSRDGDAYEQYF. The CDR3 DNA reads TGTGCCAGTAGTCGGGACGGCGATGCCTACGAGCAGTACTTC.

The rearrangement links TRBV18 to TRBJ1-1, with D hard to call. This CDR3 comprises 16 residues. V was cut by 2 bases and J by 0 bases, with 13 bases left in between. Germline CDR1 and CDR2: KGHSH and LQKENI. CDR3 bases: TGTGCCAGCTCACCAAAAGCAGAGCTCTTGAACACTGAAGCTTTCTTT. Translated, it gives CASSPKAELLNTEAFF.

The chain recombines TRBV5-1 with TRBJ1-1, with D unresolved. CDR3 size: 16 residues. The germline V gene encodes CDR1 SGHRS and CDR2 YFSETQ. Deletions cut 0 bases from V and 1 base from J, with 13 bases between. The CDR3 DNA reads TGCGCCAGCAGCTTGGTAGACTATGACAAGAACACTGAAGCTTTCTTT. As protein: CASSLVDYDKNTEAFF.

This chain joins TRBV7-9 and TRBJ1-1; D is perhaps TRBD1 (6 bases). The CDR3 loop spans 14 amino acids. Trimming shortened V by 5 bases and J by 3 bases, and 13 bases separated the two germline ends. Germline CDR1 and CDR2: SEHNR and FQNEAQ (reference sequence). The CDR3 coding sequence is TGTGCCAGCAGCCCGGGTACAGGGTACACTGAAGCTTTCTTT. Protein product: CASSPGTGYTEAFF.

This chain links TRBV27 with TRBJ2-1, with D uncertain. This CDR3 is built from 13 residues. The ends were cut back, 3 bases at V and 7 bases at J, with 10 bases in the middle. Germline CDR1 is MNHEY and CDR2 is SMNVEV (reference sequence). For the CDR3, the DNA is TGTGCCAGCAGTTTTGGAGTGCTGAATGAGCAGTTCTTC. Its protein product is CASSFGVLNEQFF.

J is TRBJ2-1 and V is TRBV6-5; 11 nucleotides align to TRBD2. This CDR3 contains 16 residues. The J segment lost 4 bases and the V segment lost 4 bases, leaving 6 bases of the junction unmatched. CDR1 is MNHEY and CDR2 is SVGAGI in the germline V gene. This CDR3 is CASSFTGTSGYNEQFF. The CDR3 DNA is TGTGCCAGCAGTTTTACCGGGACTAGCGGTTACAATGAGCAGTTCTTC.

The rearrangement joins TRBV28 to TRBJ2-1; D uncertain. This CDR3 is 14 amino acids long. Germline-derived CDR1 and CDR2 are MDHEN and SYDVKM. V gave up 3 bases and J gave up 3 bases, with 9 bases separating them. The CDR3, as DNA: TGTGCCAGCAGTTTTTTCATCCGCTACAATGAGCAGTTCTTC. This encodes CASSFFIRYNEQFF.

The chain employs TRBV28 and TRBJ2-1; TRBD2 agrees at 7 bases. Germline CDR1 is MDHEN and CDR2 is SYDVKM. J lost 2 bases, V lost 6 bases, and 10 bases had no gene match. The CDR3 covers 16 residues. The CDR3: CASRLLAAGTYNEQFF. CDR3 DNA: TGTGCCAGCAGACTCCTAGCGGCCGGGACCTACAATGAGCAGTTCTTC.

This clone was detected once. The rearrangement joins TRBV7-9 to TRBJ2-5, with D perhaps matching TRBD1 (5 bases). V lost 10 bases, J lost 4 bases, and 13 bases lay in between. This CDR3 comprises 12 residues. The germline CDR1 and CDR2 sequences are SEHNR and FQNEAQ (reference sequence). The CDR3 protein is CAIQGPAETQYF. The CDR3, as DNA: TGTGCCATCCAGGGCCCCGCAGAGACCCAGTACTTC.

The DNA of the CDR3 is TGTGCCAGCAGTTTATTACGCTCCGGCGGTGCCGAAAAACTGTTTTTT. This codes for CASSLLRSGGAEKLFF. The chain is built from TRBV28 and TRBJ1-4; D gene ambiguous. Germline lookup yields CDR1 MDHEN and CDR2 SYDVKM. Deletions cut 1 base from V and 8 bases from J, with 17 bases between. The CDR3 spans 16 residues.

The chain employs TRBV5-5 and TRBJ2-7; D not resolved. Trimming shortened V by 0 bases and J by 4 bases, and 8 bases separated the two germline ends. This CDR3 is built from 13 residues. Germline-derived CDR1 and CDR2 are SGHKS and YYEKEE (reference sequence). The CDR3 nucleotides are TGTGCCAGCAGCTTGGCTCTGAAATACGAGCAGTACTTC. It encodes CASSLALKYEQYF. Based on the CDR3 plus reference TRBV5-5 and TRBJ2-7, the full variable domain is DAGVTQSPTHLIKTRGQQVTLRCSPISGHKSVSWYQQVLGQGPQFIFQYYEKEERGRGNFPDRFSARQFPNYSSELNVNALLLGDSALYLCASSLALKYEQYFGPGTRLTVT.

The chain employs TRBV10-2 and TRBJ2-5; D not certain. Trimming pared 0 bases from V and 4 bases from J, leaving 12 bases between. CDR1 is WSHSY and CDR2 is SAAADI in the germline V gene. The CDR3 sequence is 15 residues long. The CDR3 is CASSESSFLAETQYF. The CDR3 DNA follows: TGCGCCAGCAGTGAGTCCTCTTTCTTGGCAGAGACCCAGTACTTC.

The rearrangement joins TRBV7-9 to TRBJ1-2; a possible D gene is TRBD1 (6 bases). Germline V lookup: CDR1 SEHNR, CDR2 FQNEAQ (reference sequence). The CDR3 spans 15 residues. V was pared by 5 bases and J by 4 bases, with 17 bases between. The CDR3 DNA reads as TGTGCCAGCAGCCCAACCGCCGGGGGCGGCTATGGCTACACCTTC. Its protein is CASSPTAGGGYGYTF.

The chain is built from TRBV7-9 and TRBJ2-3; D not resolved. This CDR3 region has 15 residues. From germline, CDR1 is SEHNR and CDR2 FQNEAQ (reference sequence). Trimming removed 1 base at V and 1 base at J, with 9 bases between. CDR3 bases: TGTGCCAGCAGCTTAGGACCTCAACGCACAGATACGCAGTATTTT. Encoded protein: CASSLGPQRTDTQYF.

This chain uses TRBV10-3 with TRBJ2-2, with 12 bases aligning to TRBD2. Trimming at V came to 0 bases and at J to 4 bases, leaving 9 bases not matched to a gene. The CDR3 consists of 19 residues. Germline V CDR1 and CDR2: ENHRY, SYGVKD. The CDR3 DNA reads TGTGCCATCAGTGAGTCGTACACTAGCGGGAGGAAGGGCACCGGGGAGCTGTTTTTT. This encodes CAISESYTSGRKGTGELFF.

The chain couples TRBV29-1 to TRBJ1-1; D is uncertain. The germline V gene encodes CDR1 SQVTM and CDR2 ANQGSEA. The CDR3 runs to 12 residues. CDR3 nucleotides: TGCGGGGTGAGCAACGGGGACACTGAAGCTTTCTTT. It translates to CGVSNGDTEAFF.